The rows below give T cell receptor beta chains drawn from one sample of a study of blood T cell repertoires in COVID-19. Generated by immunoSEQ multiplex PCR, the TCRdb table keeps only in-frame clones and is missing some. This table holds some 160,000 clones, about 80% found once. Sequenced sample: PBMCs or T cells enriched from blood (not recorded which). The receptors were sampled from a woman aged 60-75 years who had recovered from COVID-19. Both conserved end residues are part of each CDR3. The order of the fields is CDR3 protein, CDR3 DNA, V gene, clone size, J gene, D gene. A D gene is named only where the DNA matches it firmly. Expanded clones get a size class; other rows say once, few or many, or leave the size out.

CDR3aa: CASSLLSSNQPQHF
CDR3nt: TGTGCCAGCAGTTTACTCAGTAGCAATCAGCCCCAGCATTTT
v_gene: TRBV27
abundance: NA
j_gene: TRBJ1-5
d_gene: NA

CDR3aa: CASSLDTGGSEQFF
CDR3nt: TGTGCCAGCAGCTTAGATACGGGGGGGAGCGAGCAGTTCTTC
v_gene: TRBV7-8
abundance: NA
j_gene: TRBJ2-1
d_gene: TRBD2

CDR3aa: CASSPIPGLSRGEQFF
CDR3nt: TGTGCCAGCAGTCCCATCCCCGGGCTTTCAAGGGGTGAGCAGTTCTTC
v_gene: TRBV27
abundance: once
j_gene: TRBJ2-1
d_gene: NA

CDR3aa: CATSDFLEAQETQYF
CDR3nt: TGTGCCACCAGTGATTTTCTGGAGGCCCAAGAGACCCAGTACTTC
v_gene: TRBV24-1
abundance: once
j_gene: TRBJ2-5
d_gene: NA

CDR3aa: CASSQDLKGIKAFF
CDR3nt: TGCGCCAGCAGCCAAGATCTTAAGGGGATAAAAGCTTTCTTT
v_gene: TRBV4-1
abundance: few
j_gene: TRBJ1-1
d_gene: NA

CDR3aa: CAWTPGTGVNIQYF
CDR3nt: TGTGCCTGGACGCCCGGGACGGGGGTGAACATTCAGTACTTC
v_gene: TRBV30
abundance: NA
j_gene: TRBJ2-4
d_gene: NA

CDR3aa: CAWKIQGRKNTEAFF
CDR3nt: TGTGCCTGGAAAATACAGGGGAGGAAAAACACTGAAGCTTTCTTT
v_gene: TRBV30
abundance: NA
j_gene: TRBJ1-1
d_gene: TRBD1

CDR3aa: CASSAQGGGNSPLHF
CDR3nt: TGTGCCAGTAGTGCCCAGGGGGGCGGTAATTCACCCCTCCACTTT
v_gene: TRBV19
abundance: NA
j_gene: TRBJ1-6
d_gene: TRBD1

CDR3aa: CASGLVTPGALGNSPLHF
CDR3nt: TGTGCTAGTGGTTTGGTAACACCAGGGGCGCTGGGTAATTCACCCCTCCACTTT
v_gene: TRBV12-5
abundance: NA
j_gene: TRBJ1-6
d_gene: NA

CDR3aa: CASSRRGVQDTQYF
CDR3nt: TGCGCCAGCAGCCGCAGGGGGGTTCAAGATACGCAGTATTTT
v_gene: TRBV4-1
abundance: NA
j_gene: TRBJ2-3
d_gene: NA

CDR3aa: CASSDGTGNYGYTF
CDR3nt: TGCGCCAGCAGCGATGGGACAGGGAACTATGGCTACACCTTC
v_gene: TRBV5-1
abundance: NA
j_gene: TRBJ1-2
d_gene: TRBD1

CDR3aa: CASSQGEVLWQDGNEQYF
CDR3nt: TGTGCCAGCAGCCAAGGAGAAGTCCTTTGGCAGGATGGCAACGAGCAGTACTTC
v_gene: TRBV14
abundance: NA
j_gene: TRBJ2-7
d_gene: NA

CDR3aa: CASSFTGDQPQHF
CDR3nt: TGTGCCAGCAGTTTTACAGGAGATCAGCCCCAGCATTTT
v_gene: TRBV6-5
abundance: NA
j_gene: TRBJ1-5
d_gene: NA

CDR3aa: CASSTSTGTETQYF
CDR3nt: NA
v_gene: TRBV6-5
abundance: NA
j_gene: TRBJ2-5
d_gene: NA

CDR3aa: CAWSHVTGEAFF
CDR3nt: TGTGCCTGGAGTCACGTAACAGGGGAAGCTTTCTTT
v_gene: TRBV30
abundance: NA
j_gene: TRBJ1-1
d_gene: NA

CDR3aa: CASSEWNRGGHQPQHF
CDR3nt: TGTGCCAGCAGTGAGTGGAACAGGGGGGGGCATCAGCCCCAGCATTTT
v_gene: TRBV6-1
abundance: NA
j_gene: TRBJ1-5
d_gene: TRBD1

CDR3aa: CASSQDRGEPNYGYTF
CDR3nt: TGTGCCAGCAGCCAAGACAGGGGGGAACCTAACTATGGCTACACCTTC
v_gene: TRBV3-1/TRBV3-2
abundance: NA
j_gene: TRBJ1-2
d_gene: TRBD1

CDR3aa: CASSDRQGYGYTF
CDR3nt: TGCGCCAGCAGCGATCGACAGGGCTATGGCTACACCTTC
v_gene: TRBV5-1
abundance: NA
j_gene: TRBJ1-2
d_gene: TRBD1